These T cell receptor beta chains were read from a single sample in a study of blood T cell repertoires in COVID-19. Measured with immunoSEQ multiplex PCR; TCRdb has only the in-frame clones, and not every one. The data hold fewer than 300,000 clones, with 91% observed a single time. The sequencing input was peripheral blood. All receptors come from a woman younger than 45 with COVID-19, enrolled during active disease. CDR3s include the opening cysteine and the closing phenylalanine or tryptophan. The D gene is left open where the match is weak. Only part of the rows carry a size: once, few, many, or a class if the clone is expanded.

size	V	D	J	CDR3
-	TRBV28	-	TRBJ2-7	CASSLEAAGNYYEQYF
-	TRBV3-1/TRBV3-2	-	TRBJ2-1	CASSQDQGSYNEQFF
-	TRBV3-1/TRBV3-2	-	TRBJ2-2	CASSQGSGELFF
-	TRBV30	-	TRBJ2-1	CAWSLTRIYREQFF
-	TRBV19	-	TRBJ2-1	CATRAPGEIYNEQFF
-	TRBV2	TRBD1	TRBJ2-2	CASSEDRGVGELFF
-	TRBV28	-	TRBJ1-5	CASSLRLGDSQPQHF
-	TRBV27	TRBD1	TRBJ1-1	CASSPGQGIFF
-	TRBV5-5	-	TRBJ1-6	CASSLQQGNNSPLHF
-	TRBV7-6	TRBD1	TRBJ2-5	CASSRDSYQETQYF
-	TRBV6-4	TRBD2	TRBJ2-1	CASSDMGLAENNEQFF
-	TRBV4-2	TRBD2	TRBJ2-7	CASSQGVGGSYEQYF
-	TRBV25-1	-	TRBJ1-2	CASSESGRNYGYTF
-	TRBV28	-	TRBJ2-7	CASSPRGGVTYEQYF
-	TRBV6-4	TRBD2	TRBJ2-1	CASSVGLAGGNEQFF
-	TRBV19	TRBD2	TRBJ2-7	CASRLAGEGEQYF
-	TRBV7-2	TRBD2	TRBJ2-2	CASSLAASGGHYGTGELFF
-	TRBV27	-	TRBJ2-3	CASRQGGTDTQYF
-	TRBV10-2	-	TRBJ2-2	CASCTGRNTGELFF
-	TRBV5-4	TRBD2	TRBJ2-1	CASSLGSGRGYNEQFF
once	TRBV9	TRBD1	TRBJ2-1	CASSSYRGRDEQFF
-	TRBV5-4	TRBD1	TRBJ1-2	CASSNRGAVSGYTF
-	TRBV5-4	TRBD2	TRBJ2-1	CASSLGGRGSYNEQFF
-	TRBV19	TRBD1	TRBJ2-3	CASSEGQRLTQYF
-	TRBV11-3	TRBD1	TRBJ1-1	CASSFSGGNTEAFF
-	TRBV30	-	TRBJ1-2	CAWSVRSRGSNGYTF
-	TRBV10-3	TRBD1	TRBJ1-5	CAISTGTGDQPQHF
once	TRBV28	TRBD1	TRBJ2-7	CASSLPDRGFYEQYF
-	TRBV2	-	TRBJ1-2	CASSPTYLHPIGRGYTF
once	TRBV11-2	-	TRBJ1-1	CASSFTPGVNTEAFF
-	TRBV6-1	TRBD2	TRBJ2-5	CASSGEASGRIQETQYF
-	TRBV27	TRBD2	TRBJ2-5	CASSSGGETQYF
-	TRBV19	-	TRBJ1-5	CASNPRQAGNQPQHF
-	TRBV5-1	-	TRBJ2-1	CASSLGEAYNEQFF
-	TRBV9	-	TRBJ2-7	CASSVGGREYEQYF
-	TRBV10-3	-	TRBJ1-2	CAISDAGPNYGYTF
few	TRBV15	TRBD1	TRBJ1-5	CATSSGTARTAQHF
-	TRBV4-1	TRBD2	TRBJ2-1	CASSQPGTSGVNEQFF
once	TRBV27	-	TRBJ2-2	CASSLSGTNTGELFF
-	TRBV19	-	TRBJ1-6	CASASGDPNSPLHF
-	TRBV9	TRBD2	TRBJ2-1	CASSDWASGRNEQFF
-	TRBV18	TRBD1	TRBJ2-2	CASSPPRGTGNTGELFF
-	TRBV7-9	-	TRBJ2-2	CASSLVSSNTGELFF
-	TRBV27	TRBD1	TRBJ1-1	CASSWTGPNTEAFF
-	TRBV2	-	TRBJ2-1	CASIASYSYNEQFF